These T cell receptor beta chains were read from a single sample in a study of cytomegalovirus exposure and HLA in healthy donors. Profiled with immunoSEQ multiplex PCR; TCRdb holds only in-frame clones, not every one. The sample yields around 190,000 clones, more than 75% seen once. Sequencing was carried out using PBMCs. These TCRs come from a woman aged 18-29 years in good health and CMV-seronegative. The CDR3 runs from the conserved cysteine through the conserved F or W. A D gene is named only where the DNA matches it firmly. Some rows have no size entry. The others give once, few or many, or a class for an expanded clone.

clone_size j_call v_call d_call cdr3_nt cdr3_aa
- TRBJ2-7 TRBV7-2 - TGTGCCAGCAGCTTAGTCAGGTACGAGCAGTACTTC CASSLVRYEQYF
- TRBJ2-6 TRBV9 TRBD1 TGTGCCAGCAGCGTCGGACAGGGAATAAGCTCTGGGGCCAACGTCCTGACTTTC CASSVGQGISSGANVLTF
- TRBJ2-7 TRBV6-6 TRBD1 TGTGCCAGCAGTCAACGACAGGGGTCCTCCTACGAGCAGTACTTC CASSQRQGSSYEQYF
once TRBJ1-1 TRBV11-2 - TGTGCCAGCAGCTTAGTCCCTGACAGACACACTGAAGCTTTCTTT CASSLVPDRHTEAFF
- TRBJ2-5 TRBV4-2 - TGTGCCAGCAGCCAAGTGGAGGCGTACCAAGAGACCCAGTACTTC CASSQVEAYQETQYF
once TRBJ2-7 TRBV25-1 TRBD1 TGTGCCAGCAGGAGCTCCCACGGGACAGCCGGCTACGAGCAGTACTTC CASRSSHGTAGYEQYF
- TRBJ2-7 TRBV5-1 - TGCGCCAGCAGCTTGGGGCAGGTCTACGAGCAGTACTTC CASSLGQVYEQYF
- TRBJ2-4 TRBV7-2 - TGTGCCAGCGGGCGGGGAGACATTCAGTACTTC CASGRGDIQYF
- TRBJ2-1 TRBV9 TRBD2 TGTGCCAGCAGCGCTCGGACTAGCGGGAGGGGCAATGAGCAGTTCTTC CASSARTSGRGNEQFF
- TRBJ2-6 TRBV4-1 - TGCGCCAGCAGCCAAGATCGGGACTCTGGGGCCAACGTCCTGACTTTC CASSQDRDSGANVLTF
- TRBJ2-7 TRBV11-1 - TGTGCCAGCAGCCAGGGAAGACACGAGCAGTACTTC CASSQGRHEQYF
- TRBJ1-2 TRBV11-2 TRBD1 TGTGCCAGCAGCCCACGGACAGGCTCTAACTATGGCTACACCTTC CASSPRTGSNYGYTF
- TRBJ2-6 TRBV28 - TGTGCCAGCAGTCCCCCAACCTCGGCAGGGGGGGCCAACGTCCTGACTTTC CASSPPTSAGGANVLTF
- TRBJ2-7 TRBV11-2 - TGTGCCAGCAGCTTAGACCCCGACTCCGCCTACGAGCAGTACTTC CASSLDPDSAYEQYF
- TRBJ2-3 TRBV5-4 TRBD1 TGTGCCAGCAGCTCCCTGGACAGGGCGGAAGGAACAGATACGCAGTATTTT CASSSLDRAEGTDTQYF
- TRBJ2-7 TRBV6-1 TRBD2 TGTGCCAGCACCACACTAGCGAGGTACGAGCAGTACTTC CASTTLARYEQYF
- TRBJ2-1 TRBV2 TRBD1 TGTGCCAGTATCCCCCGGGACAGGGGAGTGGGTGAGCAGTTCTTC CASIPRDRGVGEQFF
few TRBJ1-1 TRBV7-9 - TGTGCCAGCAGCTTACGCAGGGAAGCTTTCTTT CASSLRREAFF
- TRBJ2-7 TRBV30 TRBD2 TGTGCCTGGACAACAGGGTCGGGGGGGGAGCAGTACTTC CAWTTGSGGEQYF
once TRBJ1-5 TRBV7-9 - TGTGCCAGCAGCAACACCAAGTATAGCAATCAGCCCCAGCATTTT CASSNTKYSNQPQHF
once TRBJ2-5 TRBV4-1 TRBD1 TGCGCCAGCAGCCCCCCGGGACAGGGGAAAGAGACCCAGTACTTC CASSPPGQGKETQYF
- TRBJ1-6 TRBV18 TRBD1 TGTGCCAGCTCACCTACCGGGACAGGGGACAATTCACCCCTCCACTTT CASSPTGTGDNSPLHF
- TRBJ1-5 TRBV6-6 - TGTGCCAGCTCGAAACAACAGGGTGACGGCAATCAGCCCCAGCATTTT CASSKQQGDGNQPQHF
- TRBJ2-1 TRBV5-1 TRBD2 TGCGCCAGCAGCTTGCCGACTAGCGGGAGGGGGAATGAGCAGTTCTTC CASSLPTSGRGNEQFF
- TRBJ1-2 TRBV28 - TGTGCCAGCAGTCCCATCGGACAGAACTATGGCTACACCTTC CASSPIGQNYGYTF
- TRBJ1-6 TRBV2 TRBD1 TGTGCCAGCAGTCCAGACAGGGGATCCCCCCTCGGACGCTCACCCCTCCACTTT CASSPDRGSPLGRSPLHF